Presented here are 13 T cell receptor beta chains from one specimen sequenced in a study of CD8 T cells in Susac syndrome (dated by TCRdb to the late 2010s). Library preparation used the immunoSEQ multiplex PCR assay. RNA was extracted using the RNeasy kit, and roughly 0.5 to 1 microgram was reverse transcribed with random hexamers. The public sequencing data were trimmed at Q25 with fastp and processed into clonotypes with MiXCR by TCRdb, which kept only in-frame beta chains. Rows merge per CDR3 protein into single entries with the most common DNA and genes. The sample table holds 160,000 or so distinct CDR3 sequences, of which less than 95% were seen once. About 0.09% of the sample is held by the ten biggest clonotypes. Sequenced sample: CD4+ T cells from PBMCs. The source is a human donor with multiple sclerosis.

This chain links TRBV12-3 or TRBV12-4 with TRBJ2-2; 7 bases are shared with TRBD2. The length of the CDR3 is 13 residues. V was pared by 1 base and J by 8 bases, with 1 base of the junction left unmatched. The CDR3 sequence: CASSLVGLGELFF. In DNA form, the CDR3 reads TGTGCCAGCAGTTTAGTGGGACTAGGGGAGCTGTTTTTT.

The rearrangement joins TRBV7-9 to TRBJ2-3; unclear D gene. From germline, CDR1 is SEHNR and CDR2 FQNEAQ (reference sequence). CDR3 length equals 15 residues. Trimming stripped 7 bases from V and 1 base from J, with 15 bases between. CDR3 in amino acids: CASTPRGSGTDTQYF. CDR3 in DNA: TGTGCCAGCACCCCAAGAGGTTCCGGCACAGATACGCAGTATTTT.

The sample holds one count of this clonotype. The genes are TRBV9 and TRBJ2-1; TRBD2 might be the D (6 bases). The CDR3 length is 12 residues. V was clipped by 9 bases and J by 16 bases, with 23 bases between them. Germline V gene lookup returns CDR1 SGDLS and CDR2 YYNGEE. The CDR3 region is CATRPVGEAGFF. DNA of the CDR3: TGTGCCACACGCCCGGTGGGGGAGGCCGGTTTCTTC.

The chain uses TRBV12-3 or TRBV12-4 and TRBJ2-2; possible D gene TRBD2, 5 bases. The CDR3 contains 13 residues. V shed 6 bases and J shed 5 bases, with 10 bases lying between them. In DNA, the CDR3 is TGTGCCAGCAGAGGCCCGGGGACCGGGGAGCTGTTTTTT. Translated, it gives CASRGPGTGELFF.

CDR3 sequence: CASSLGDRYEQYF. The CDR3, as DNA: TGTGCCAGCAGCTTGGGAGATCGCTACGAGCAGTACTTC. This sequence joins TRBV7-3 and TRBJ2-7; D is perhaps TRBD2 (5 bases). Looked up from germline, CDR1 is SGHTA and CDR2 is FQGTGA. CDR3 length: 13 amino acids. V was clipped by 3 bases and J by 3 bases, with 9 bases between them. The full variable domain, its missing parts supplied by reference TRBV7-3 and TRBJ2-7, is GAGVSQTPSNKVTEKGKYVELRCDPISGHTALYWYRQSLGQGPEFLIYFQGTGAADDSGLPNDRFFAVRPEGSVSTLKIQRTERGDSAVYLCASSLGDRYEQYFGPGTRLTVT.

The genes are TRBV3-1 and TRBJ2-1; D is unresolved. The CDR3 extends over 11 amino acids. V was trimmed by 5 bases and J by 10 bases, leaving 9 bases between them. The germline CDR1 and CDR2 sequences are LGHDT and YNNKEL (reference sequence). CDR3 in DNA: TGTGCCAGCAGCGGGATAAGAGAGCAGTTCTTC. Encoded protein: CASSGIREQFF.

The chain combines TRBV20-1 with TRBJ2-3; tentative D call: TRBD1 (7 bases). Per germline, CDR1 DFQATT and CDR2 SNEGSKA (reference sequence). Trimming shortened V by 6 bases and J by 2 bases, and 15 bases separated the two germline ends. This CDR3 has 14 amino acids. The CDR3 reads CSASRGVYTDTQYF. The CDR3 coding sequence is TGCAGTGCCTCCAGGGGGGTTTACACAGATACGCAGTATTTT.

This rearrangement joins TRBV30 to TRBJ2-2; D gene ambiguous. The CDR3 has 16 amino acids. Trimming shortened V by 5 bases and J by 5 bases, and 21 bases separated the two germline ends. Per germline, CDR1 GTSNPN and CDR2 SVGIG (reference sequence). The CDR3: CAWANSDHTITGELFF. As DNA, the CDR3 is TGTGCCTGGGCAAACAGCGACCACACTATTACCGGGGAGCTGTTTTTT.

This clonotype was seen only a few times. This chain joins TRBV12-3 or TRBV12-4 and TRBJ2-1; 7 positions agree with TRBD1. This CDR3 comprises 14 residues. Trimming at V came to 0 bases and at J to 5 bases, leaving 1 base not matched to a gene. CDR3 residues: CASSLAGGHNEQFF. The DNA of the CDR3 is TGTGCCAGCAGTTTAGCAGGGGGCCACAATGAGCAGTTCTTC.

The CDR3 DNA sequence: TGTGCCAGCAGCCTTCCCGTTGCAACTAATGAAAAACTGTTTTTT. This translates into CASSLPVATNEKLFF. This chain connects TRBV7-2 to TRBJ1-4; no clear D. V lost 5 bases and J 0 bases, leaving 10 bases between the germline ends. Germline lookup yields CDR1 SGHTA and CDR2 FQGNSA. This CDR3 is 15 amino acids long.

V and J are TRBV29-1 and TRBJ1-1; 9 bases agree with TRBD1. Germline values: CDR1 SQVTM, CDR2 ANQGSEA. CDR3 size: 14 residues. Unmatched junction bases numbered 7, after V lost 6 bases and J lost 2 bases. CDR3 bases: TGCAGCGTAGGACCGGGACAGGGAAACACTGAAGCTTTCTTT. As protein: CSVGPGQGNTEAFF.

The V call is TRBV6-1, the J call TRBJ2-1; D is undetermined. CDR1 MNHNS and CDR2 SASEGT come from the germline V gene. The ends were cut back, 7 bases at V and 5 bases at J, with 21 bases in the middle. This CDR3 has 16 amino acids. CDR3 sequence reads: CASKGFGARSHNEQFF. DNA for the CDR3: TGTGCCAGCAAGGGCTTTGGAGCGAGGAGCCACAATGAGCAGTTCTTC.

The V call is TRBV10-3, the J call TRBJ2-1, with 8 bases that match TRBD2. J lost 2 bases, V lost 2 bases, and 5 bases had no gene match. CDR1 is ENHRY, CDR2 SYGVKD, per germline. The CDR3 totals 16 residues. The DNA for the CDR3 is TGTGCCATCAGTGAGGTAACTAGCGGCACCTACAATGAGCAGTTCTTC. It encodes CAISEVTSGTYNEQFF.